This entry is about one T cell receptor beta chain. The CDR3 is made up of 15 amino acids. The germline gives CDR1 SGHVS, CDR2 FQNEAQ. V gave up 5 bases and J gave up 5 bases; unmatched junction bases: 9. The entry originates in a study of blood T cell repertoires in COVID-19. The table came from immunoSEQ multiplex PCR; TCRdb's copy has only in-frame clones and leaves some out. Among under 40,000 clones, approximately 81% were seen once, and the ten largest hold roughly 14%. The V and J genes are TRBV7-8 and TRBJ1-5; 7 nucleotides match TRBD1. The receptor comes from a human donor with acute or convalescent COVID-19. The donor label of this sample is uncertain. The sample consisted of peripheral blood. The CDR3 loop reads CASSLRQGRDQPQHF. The CDR3 DNA reads TGTGCCAGCAGCCTGAGACAGGGTCGAGATCAGCCCCAGCATTTT.